This TCR beta chain was retrieved from a study of T cells after yellow fever vaccination. About the study: Libraries from low-cell-number fractions were prepared with the SMART-Seq v4 Ultra Low Input RNA kit.

The table lists this clonotype with a few counts. V lost 8 bases and J 3 bases, leaving 16 bases between the germline ends. Germline CDR1 and CDR2: DFQATT and SNEGSKA (reference sequence). CDR3 length equals 13 residues. Study results and limitations: Subsequent to the booster, the majority of primary-vaccination clones reappeared (under 98% CD4, about 90% CD8). High-abundance clonotypes from the bulk population could contaminate FACS-sorted repertoires.

A 5'RACE template-switching step, the method used to make TCR cDNA, added a universal primer site and UMIs. TCRdb reanalysed the 5' RACE reads using MiXCR and keeps one entry per CDR3 protein. In the table there are approximately 85,000 distinct CDR3 sequences, approximately 12% of which are singletons. This receptor was taken from a man between 18 and 29 years old who received the YFV17D yellow fever vaccine. The sequencing here drew on CD8+ T cells not binding an NS4B(214-222) dextramer, sorted from PBMCs, taken less than 25 days after the first yellow fever vaccination. The V gene is TRBV20-1, the J gene TRBJ2-5; TRBD2 might be the D (5 bases). DNA for the CDR3: TGCAGTCGATTCGGGGAAAACGAAGAGACCCAGTACTTC. Protein: CSRFGENEETQYF.